The rows below give T cell receptor beta chains drawn from one sample of a study of T cell responses to AZD1222 COVID-19 vaccine. Sequenced by immunoSEQ multiplex PCR; TCRdb stores in-frame clones only, minus some. The sample includes 98,000 or so clones, over 90% seen only once; the top ten take around 4.7%. Material: peripheral blood, obtained on day 0 of AZD1222 vaccination. Receptor source: an adult in good health. Each CDR3 is given with its conserved first and last residue. The size field is filled for only some rows; it gives once, few, many or a size class.

v_call: TRBV11-2; clone_size: .; cdr3_length: 15; j_call: TRBJ2-1; cdr3_aa: CASSLVGSRYNEQFF
v_call: TRBV5-1; clone_size: .; cdr3_length: 16; j_call: TRBJ2-3; cdr3_aa: CASSFGRGKGADTQYF
v_call: TRBV3-1/TRBV3-2; clone_size: .; cdr3_length: 18; j_call: TRBJ2-4; cdr3_aa: CASSQEGSSGYAYNIQYF
v_call: TRBV2; clone_size: .; cdr3_length: 12; j_call: TRBJ2-3; cdr3_aa: CASRAVTDTQYF
v_call: TRBV7-2; clone_size: .; cdr3_length: 15; j_call: TRBJ2-7; cdr3_aa: CASSIDPLLSYEQYF
v_call: TRBV19; clone_size: .; cdr3_length: 14; j_call: TRBJ1-1; cdr3_aa: CASSFDRGNTEAFF
v_call: TRBV5-1; clone_size: few; cdr3_length: 15; j_call: TRBJ2-5; cdr3_aa: CASSPSSGGWETQYF
v_call: TRBV19; clone_size: .; cdr3_length: 17; j_call: TRBJ2-2; cdr3_aa: CASSIRFSGVNTGELFF
v_call: TRBV5-1; clone_size: once; cdr3_length: 15; j_call: TRBJ1-3; cdr3_aa: CASSWTGVSGNTIYF
v_call: TRBV9; clone_size: .; cdr3_length: 16; j_call: TRBJ2-5; cdr3_aa: CASSPGTSDLQETQYF
v_call: TRBV6-1; clone_size: .; cdr3_length: 13; j_call: TRBJ1-2; cdr3_aa: CASSEVQGSGYTF
v_call: TRBV28; clone_size: .; cdr3_length: 11; j_call: TRBJ1-5; cdr3_aa: CASSFNQPQHF
v_call: TRBV18; clone_size: .; cdr3_length: 14; j_call: TRBJ1-1; cdr3_aa: CASSSDRRGTEAFF
v_call: TRBV9; clone_size: .; cdr3_length: 14; j_call: TRBJ2-1; cdr3_aa: CASSKRESYNEQFF
v_call: TRBV10-1; clone_size: .; cdr3_length: 15; j_call: TRBJ2-1; cdr3_aa: CASSEDRGLMGEQFF
v_call: TRBV2; clone_size: .; cdr3_length: 14; j_call: TRBJ2-7; cdr3_aa: CASRNRDVSYEQYF
v_call: TRBV7-2; clone_size: .; cdr3_length: 14; j_call: TRBJ1-1; cdr3_aa: CASSLSGRNTEAFF
v_call: TRBV5-8; clone_size: .; cdr3_length: 16; j_call: TRBJ2-5; cdr3_aa: CASSSTGTGVQETQYF
v_call: TRBV20-1; clone_size: .; cdr3_length: 18; j_call: TRBJ2-3; cdr3_aa: CSASRRGRRIAGAGSQYF
v_call: TRBV7-2; clone_size: .; cdr3_length: 16; j_call: TRBJ1-3; cdr3_aa: CASSLGGQGAINTIYF
v_call: TRBV5-1; clone_size: .; cdr3_length: 15; j_call: TRBJ2-2; cdr3_aa: CASSFGGGITGELFF
v_call: TRBV6-2/TRBV6-3; clone_size: .; cdr3_length: 16; j_call: TRBJ2-7; cdr3_aa: CASSRTTSRGSYEQYF
v_call: TRBV6-5; clone_size: .; cdr3_length: 13; j_call: TRBJ1-2; cdr3_aa: CASSSLRAQGYTF
v_call: TRBV19; clone_size: .; cdr3_length: 15; j_call: TRBJ2-3; cdr3_aa: CASTRLAAQRDTQYF
v_call: TRBV29-1; clone_size: .; cdr3_length: 15; j_call: TRBJ1-2; cdr3_aa: CSVEEVGQGGYGYTF
v_call: TRBV7-3; clone_size: .; cdr3_length: 13; j_call: TRBJ2-5; cdr3_aa: CASSRTSQETQYF
v_call: TRBV9; clone_size: once; cdr3_length: 15; j_call: TRBJ2-1; cdr3_aa: CASGVAGSTYNEQFF
v_call: TRBV27; clone_size: .; cdr3_length: 14; j_call: TRBJ2-7; cdr3_aa: CASSSIGADYEQYF
v_call: TRBV5-6; clone_size: .; cdr3_length: 15; j_call: TRBJ2-4; cdr3_aa: CASSQVGGAKNIQYF
v_call: TRBV27; clone_size: .; cdr3_length: 13; j_call: TRBJ2-3; cdr3_aa: CASKSISTDTQYF
v_call: TRBV11-2; clone_size: .; cdr3_length: 15; j_call: TRBJ1-6; cdr3_aa: CASSRTGHSNSPLHF
v_call: TRBV7-3; clone_size: .; cdr3_length: 15; j_call: TRBJ2-1; cdr3_aa: CASSLTVSGSGEQFF
v_call: TRBV30; clone_size: .; cdr3_length: 13; j_call: TRBJ2-7; cdr3_aa: CAWNHGQSYEQYF
v_call: TRBV19; clone_size: .; cdr3_length: 14; j_call: TRBJ1-2; cdr3_aa: CASSIERLSYGYTF
v_call: TRBV2; clone_size: .; cdr3_length: 13; j_call: TRBJ1-1; cdr3_aa: CASRSGANTEAFF
v_call: TRBV15; clone_size: .; cdr3_length: 16; j_call: TRBJ2-7; cdr3_aa: CATSRVDWRASYEQYF
v_call: TRBV7-6; clone_size: .; cdr3_length: 14; j_call: TRBJ1-1; cdr3_aa: CASSSGTGNTEAFF
v_call: TRBV2; clone_size: .; cdr3_length: 12; j_call: TRBJ2-7; cdr3_aa: CASRVVTGTEKF
v_call: TRBV11-2; clone_size: .; cdr3_length: 12; j_call: TRBJ2-5; cdr3_aa: CASSSIPGTQYF
v_call: TRBV6-5; clone_size: .; cdr3_length: 13; j_call: TRBJ2-3; cdr3_aa: CASSYDRADTQYF
v_call: TRBV6-5; clone_size: .; cdr3_length: 12; j_call: TRBJ2-2; cdr3_aa: CASRSGAGELFF
v_call: TRBV9; clone_size: few; cdr3_length: 15; j_call: TRBJ1-2; cdr3_aa: CASSVGPGEGYGYTF
v_call: TRBV6-5; clone_size: .; cdr3_length: 14; j_call: TRBJ1-1; cdr3_aa: CASIRIGFNAEAFF
v_call: TRBV28; clone_size: few; cdr3_length: 12; j_call: TRBJ1-1; cdr3_aa: CASSFSPGSAFF
v_call: TRBV19; clone_size: .; cdr3_length: 13; j_call: TRBJ1-4; cdr3_aa: CASSLELREKLFF
v_call: TRBV3-1/TRBV3-2; clone_size: .; cdr3_length: 17; j_call: TRBJ2-5; cdr3_aa: CASSQDGLAGREQTQYF